The rows below give T cell receptor beta chains drawn from one sample of a study of vaccination effects on CD4 cells after COVID-19. Here immunoSEQ multiplex PCR was the method, and the copy in TCRdb shows in-frame clones only, minus some. The table includes tens of thousands of clones, 73% detected once. These receptors lack a known antigen. Sample: CD4+ T cells from PBMCs cultured without peptide, taken before COVID-19 vaccination. Receptors were obtained from a human donor who received a COVID-19 vaccine. Both conserved end residues are part of each CDR3. A D gene is named only where the DNA matches it firmly. The listing skips clone size in some rows; elsewhere it reads once, few, many or a size class.

V gene	clone size	D gene	J gene	CDR3 protein	CDR3 DNA
TRBV3-1/TRBV3-2	-	TRBD2	TRBJ2-1	CASSQDRVAGGPYNEQFF	TGTGCCAGCAGCCAAGATCGGGTAGCGGGAGGGCCCTACAATGAGCAGTTCTTC
TRBV6-5	-	TRBD1	TRBJ1-1	CASSQGGEGTEAFF	TGTGCCAGCAGTCAGGGGGGTGAAGGCACTGAAGCTTTCTTT
TRBV6-2/TRBV6-3	-	-	TRBJ1-6	CASSYAHVIDYSPLHF	TGTGCCAGCAGTTACGCACATGTTATAGACTACTCACCCCTCCACTTT
TRBV29-1	-	TRBD1	TRBJ2-3	CSVAAGGTSTDTQYF	TGCAGCGTTGCGGCAGGGGGCACTAGCACAGATACGCAGTATTTT
TRBV27	few	TRBD2	TRBJ2-3	CASSQRGVGTDTQYF	TGTGCCAGCTCTCAGCGGGGGGTTGGCACAGATACGCAGTATTTT
TRBV6-6	-	TRBD1	TRBJ2-7	CASSRGQAHTYEQYF	TGTGCCAGCAGCCGTGGACAGGCCCATACCTACGAGCAGTACTTC
TRBV7-8	-	-	TRBJ2-5	CASSATQGETQYF	TGTGCCAGCAGCGCTACTCAGGGGGAGACCCAGTACTTC
TRBV6-5	-	TRBD1	TRBJ1-2	CASITGQDYGYTF	TGTGCCAGCATAACAGGACAGGACTATGGCTACACCTTC
TRBV29-1	-	-	TRBJ1-5	CSVGRGNQPQHF	TGCAGCGTTGGCAGGGGCAATCAGCCCCAGCATTTT
TRBV19	few	TRBD1	TRBJ1-5	CASTGDRRDQPQHF	TGTGCCAGTACAGGGGACAGGCGGGATCAGCCCCAGCATTTT
TRBV3-1/TRBV3-2	-	-	TRBJ2-3	CASSQESSPSGLTDTQYF	TGTGCCAGCAGCCAAGAGTCTTCTCCAAGCGGGCTCACAGATACGCAGTATTTT
TRBV5-1	-	-	TRBJ2-1	CASSFLAASGNEQFF	TGCGCCAGCAGCTTTCTTGCGGCGTCCGGCAATGAGCAGTTCTTC
TRBV6-6	-	-	TRBJ2-1	CASSYSGTYNEQFF	TGTGCCAGCAGTTACTCGGGGACATACAATGAGCAGTTCTTC
TRBV5-6	-	TRBD2	TRBJ2-2	CASSFGGTSAGELFF	TGTGCCAGCAGCTTTGGGGGGACTAGTGCTGGGGAGCTGTTTTTT
TRBV28	-	TRBD1	TRBJ1-6	CASRQTGFSPLHF	TGTGCCAGCAGGCAGACAGGGTTTTCACCCCTCCACTTT
TRBV6-5	few	TRBD2	TRBJ2-7	CASSYSTSGGYEQYF	TGTGCCAGCAGTTACTCGACTAGCGGGGGCTACGAGCAGTACTTC
TRBV11-2	-	TRBD1	TRBJ1-2	CASSFGTGNYGYTF	TGTGCCAGCAGCTTTGGGACAGGGAACTATGGCTACACCTTC
TRBV4-1	-	-	TRBJ1-3	CASSRARGPLTSGNTIYF	TGCGCCAGCAGCCGAGCCCGGGGGCCTCTCACCTCTGGAAACACCATATATTTT
TRBV14	-	TRBD1	TRBJ2-1	CASSRDRGRNNEQFF	TGTGCCAGCAGCAGAGACAGGGGCCGAAACAATGAGCAGTTCTTC
TRBV7-2	-	TRBD1	TRBJ1-1	CASSFSGTVNTEAFF	TGTGCCAGCAGCTTCTCCGGGACAGTGAACACTGAAGCTTTCTTT
TRBV20-1	few	-	TRBJ1-2	CSASSWTVPGGYTF	TGCAGTGCTAGTTCCTGGACAGTCCCCGGGGGCTACACCTTC
TRBV5-5	-	TRBD2	TRBJ2-5	CASSGGTSGRSETQYF	TGTGCCAGCAGCGGCGGGACTAGCGGGAGGAGTGAGACCCAGTACTTC
TRBV18	-	TRBD2	TRBJ2-3	CASSPPGGGSHTQYF	TGTGCCAGCTCACCACCGGGGGGGGGATCCCATACGCAGTATTTT
TRBV5-4	few	TRBD2	TRBJ2-7	CASSLVAGEENEQYF	TGTGCCAGCAGCTTAGTAGCGGGAGAGGAAAACGAGCAGTACTTC
TRBV7-2	-	-	TRBJ1-5	CASSLDRSPNQPQHF	TGTGCCAGCAGCCTCGACAGGAGCCCCAATCAGCCCCAGCATTTT
TRBV5-1	-	-	TRBJ1-3	CASSFAGEGNTIYF	TGCGCCAGCAGCTTCGCAGGGGAAGGAAACACCATATATTTT
TRBV4-1	medium-sized	TRBD1	TRBJ1-2	CASSHQGQGNYGYTF	TGCGCCAGCAGCCACCAGGGACAGGGGAACTATGGCTACACCTTC
TRBV15	-	-	TRBJ2-7	CATSRDYRVSEQYF	TGTGCCACCAGCAGGGACTACAGGGTAAGCGAGCAGTACTTC
TRBV4-1	-	TRBD1	TRBJ1-4	CASSQGAGGGYSEKLFF	TGCGCCAGCAGCCAAGGGGCAGGGGGCGGCTACAGCGAAAAACTGTTTTTT
TRBV15	-	-	TRBJ2-1	CATSRDGVGEQFF	TGTGCCACCAGCAGAGATGGGGTCGGTGAGCAGTTCTTC
TRBV15	-	-	TRBJ2-5	CASNWGREETQYF	TGTGCCTCGAACTGGGGCAGGGAAGAGACCCAGTACTTC
TRBV5-5	few	TRBD2	TRBJ2-7	CASSPRQTSGRYEQYF	TGTGCCAGCAGTCCCAGGCAGACTAGCGGGAGGTACGAGCAGTACTTC
TRBV10-3	-	-	TRBJ2-7	CAISDRASGLYEQYF	TGTGCCATCAGTGATCGTGCCTCGGGCCTCTACGAGCAGTACTTC
TRBV19	-	TRBD2	TRBJ2-5	CASRPGLAGPGQETQYF	TGTGCCAGTAGGCCGGGACTAGCGGGCCCAGGGCAAGAGACCCAGTACTTC
TRBV25-1	-	TRBD2	TRBJ2-1	CASSVSGGSYNEQFF	TGTGCCAGCAGTGTGAGCGGGGGCTCCTACAATGAGCAGTTCTTC
TRBV7-8	-	-	TRBJ2-2	CASSLGVPAGANTGELFF	TGTGCCAGCAGCTTAGGGGTTCCGGCAGGGGCGAACACCGGGGAGCTGTTTTTT
TRBV4-1	few	-	TRBJ1-5	CASSRSPGEGAQPQHF	TGCGCCAGCAGCCGATCCCCGGGGGAAGGTGCTCAGCCCCAGCATTTT